This T cell receptor (beta chain) appears in the sequencing data of a study of blood T cell repertoires in COVID-19. Recruited during active infection, patients (from Seattle) were subsequently followed longitudinally. Looked up from germline, CDR1 is LNHDA and CDR2 is SQIVND (reference sequence). V lost 3 bases and J 1 base, leaving 14 bases between the germline ends. This CDR3 is 16 amino acids long. This clone was seen a handful of times. The authors' processing: Quantification of nucleated cells was approximated via reference gene primer amplification. Sequencing was performed with immunoSEQ multiplex PCR; in TCRdb, only in-frame clones are kept and a portion is missing. V and J calls and clone size are those listed in that table; D and trimming were worked out from the DNA. Among approximately 100,000 clones listed, 70% to 80% were seen once.

The clonotype was recovered from a man older than 75 with COVID-19, enrolled during active disease. Sequencing was carried out using peripheral blood. This chain links TRBV19 with TRBJ2-3, with D possibly matching TRBD2 (6 bases). CDR3: CASSITPGGGTDTQYF. The CDR3 DNA is TGTGCCAGTAGTATCACCCCCGGGGGAGGCACAGATACGCAGTATTTT.